This TCR beta chain was retrieved from a study of CD8+CD57+ T cells in acquired aplastic anemia. Study findings and constraints: In common between the patients and the controls were more than 25 CD8+ CDR3 sequences. Between patients and controls, CD8+ Simpson's diversity did not vary significantly.

This clonotype has a count of ten or more. Its antigen remains unknown. Trimming cost V 4 bases and J 6 bases; bases outside gene matches: 5. Germline V CDR1 and CDR2: SGHTA, FQGNSA. There are 13 residues in the CDR3. Genomic DNA templated the TCR beta VDJ and CDR3 profiling. TCRdb re-analysed the reads in MiXCR, keeping a single row per CDR3 protein. Of about 130,000 distinct CDR3 sequences in the sample, 48% were seen once. This receptor was taken from a human donor in good health, serving as a control. The specimen sequenced was sorted CD4+, CD8+, or CD8+CD57+ T cells (not recorded which) from PBMCs. This rearrangement joins TRBV7-2 to TRBJ1-2; 7 nucleotides line up with TRBD1. The CDR3 sequence: CASSSTGINGYTF. DNA of the CDR3: TGTGCCAGCAGCTCGACAGGGATAAATGGCTACACCTTC. The complete variable domain, with remaining parts taken from reference TRBV7-2 and TRBJ1-2, reads GAGVSQSPSNKVTEKGKDVELRCDPISGHTALYWYRQSLGQGLEFLIYFQGNSAPDKSGLPSDRFSAERTGGSVSTLTIQRTQQEDSAVYLCASSSTGINGYTFGSGTRLTVV.